A single sample is the source of the 26 T cell receptor beta chains below, sequenced in a study of cytomegalovirus exposure and HLA in healthy donors. The study ran its PCR with 60 Vbeta and 13 Jbeta primers. Method: immunoSEQ multiplex PCR; TCRdb's copy keeps in-frame clones and lacks some. The table records 240,000 or so clones, about 81% of them present only once. The sequenced sample was PBMCs. Every receptor here comes from a woman aged 40 to 50 in good health and CMV-seropositive.

The V and J genes are TRBV6-6 and TRBJ2-3; 8 nucleotides align to TRBD1. Germline CDR1 MNHNY, CDR2 SVGAGI (reference sequence). This CDR3 region has 15 residues. V shed 6 bases, J shed 0 bases, and the junction held 5 bases outside the gene matches. CDR3 loop: CASSQGASSTDTQYF. In DNA form, the CDR3 reads TGTGCCAGCAGCCAGGGGGCTTCTAGCACAGATACGCAGTATTTT.

The DNA of the CDR3 is TGTGCCATCAGTTCGGGACTAGCGGGAGAGAATGAGCAGTTCTTC. It encodes CAISSGLAGENEQFF. The chain couples TRBV10-3 to TRBJ2-1; 14 bases are shared with TRBD2. In germline, CDR1 is ENHRY, CDR2 SYGVKD. Germline trimming cut 5 bases from V and 7 bases from J; bases unmatched to any gene: 4. There are 15 residues in the CDR3.

V is TRBV30 and J is TRBJ1-1; D possibly corresponds to TRBD1 (5 bases). The CDR3 sequence is 14 residues long. Trimming took off 2 bases at V and 5 bases at J, with 15 bases between the two ends. Germline V gene data show CDR1 as GTSNPN and CDR2 as SVGIG (reference sequence). The chain's CDR3 is CAWSKDRGGTEAFF. DNA of the CDR3: TGTGCCTGGAGTAAAGACCGGGGGGGGACTGAAGCTTTCTTT.

The gene calls are TRBV7-6 and TRBJ2-1; 11 bases fit TRBD2. The CDR3 consists of 16 residues. Per the germline V gene, CDR1 is SGHVS and CDR2 is FNYEAQ. V lost 3 bases and J lost 7; bases outside the gene matches: 8. The DNA for the CDR3 is TGTGCCAGCAGCTTCATAGCGGGGGGGCCGGATAATGAGCAGTTCTTC. This sequence encodes CASSFIAGGPDNEQFF.

The chain joins TRBV7-2 to TRBJ2-3; TRBD2 matches at 10 bases. Unmatched junction bases numbered 8, after V lost 6 bases and J lost 2 bases. CDR3 length: 16 amino acids. Germline CDR1 reads SGHTA; CDR2 reads FQGNSA. The CDR3 loop is CASSQGAGGTTDTQYF. CDR3 nucleotides: TGTGCCAGCAGTCAGGGAGCGGGGGGGACCACAGATACGCAGTATTTT.

This rearrangement joins TRBV25-1 to TRBJ2-1, with D perhaps TRBD1 (6 bases). Germline CDR1 and CDR2: MGHDK and SYGVNS. The CDR3 spans 14 residues. Trimming took off 4 bases at V and 4 bases at J, with 11 bases between the two ends. CDR3 nucleotides: TGTGCCAGCAGTGCACCAGGGGATTACAATGAGCAGTTCTTC. Translated, it gives CASSAPGDYNEQFF.

The rearrangement uses TRBV5-1 and TRBJ2-5; TRBD1 matches at 7 bases. The J call may be faulty, since TRBJ2-7 better matches the DNA end. This CDR3 contains 14 residues. CDR1 SGHRS and CDR2 YFSETQ come from the germline V gene. CDR3 region: CASSQRQGAYEQYF. CDR3 in DNA: TGCGCCAGCAGCCAGAGACAGGGCGCCTACGAGCAGTACTTC.

This clone appeared a few times. This chain connects TRBV28 to TRBJ2-7, with TRBD2 matching over 7 bases. The CDR3 loop spans 15 amino acids. Germline loops: CDR1 MDHEN, CDR2 SYDVKM. V lost 2 bases to trimming and J lost 0 bases; unmatched junction nucleotides: 4. CDR3 in DNA: TGTGCCAGCAGTTTACATGCTAGCGGCTCCTACGAGCAGTACTTC. It is translated as CASSLHASGSYEQYF.

This clone came up once. The CDR3 here is CATSRGQGVRSSYEQYF. The CDR3 DNA reads as TGTGCCACCAGCAGAGGACAGGGGGTAAGGAGCTCCTACGAGCAGTACTTC. This chain joins TRBV15 and TRBJ2-7, with 9 bases matching TRBD1. This CDR3 region has 17 residues. The V segment lost 1 base and the J segment 0 bases; nucleotides outside the gene matches: 7. Germline V CDR1 and CDR2: LNHNV, YYDKDF (reference sequence).

V is TRBV10-3 and J is TRBJ1-2; D ambiguous. Trimming took 0 bases from V and 7 from J, leaving 15 bases between them. This CDR3 is built from 15 residues. In germline, CDR1 is ENHRY, CDR2 SYGVKD. The CDR3 DNA follows: TGTGCCATCAGTGAGTCGAATCTGGGCCGGGGTGGCTACACCTTC. It codes for CAISESNLGRGGYTF.

The J gene is TRBJ1-2, the V gene TRBV5-1, with 12 bases that match TRBD1. The CDR3 totals 18 residues. Germline V CDR1 and CDR2: SGHRS, YFSETQ. Trimming removed 0 bases from V and 2 bases from J; junction bases left unmatched: 8. The CDR3 region has the DNA TGCGCCAGCAGCTTGGACGGGACAGGGGGCAATCGAAACTATGGCTACACCTTC. It codes for CASSLDGTGGNRNYGYTF.

The rearrangement links TRBV2 to TRBJ2-2; TRBD1 agrees at 9 bases. V dropped 5 bases and J dropped 6; count of bases not matched to a gene: 10. Germline CDR1 SNHLY, CDR2 FYNNEI. This CDR3 has 16 residues. This chain's CDR3 is CASSPRQGDGSGELFF. The CDR3 nucleotides are TGTGCCAGCAGTCCCCGACAGGGGGATGGTTCCGGGGAGCTGTTTTTT. Filled out from reference TRBV2 and TRBJ2-2, the complete variable domain reads EPEVTQTPSHQVTQMGQEVILRCVPISNHLYFYWYRQILGQKVEFLVSFYNNEISEKSEIFDDQFSVERPDGSNFTLKIRSTKLEDSAMYFCASSPRQGDGSGELFFGEGSRLTVL.

This clone was recorded a few times. The chain uses TRBV27 and TRBJ1-1; 8 nucleotides match TRBD1. Germline values: CDR1 MNHEY, CDR2 SMNVEV (reference sequence). The CDR3 loop spans 15 amino acids. Germline trimming cut 3 bases from V and 0 bases from J; bases unmatched to any gene: 3. CDR3 in DNA: TGTGCCAGCAGTTTCTCGGGACAGGTGAACACTGAAGCTTTCTTT. Translating gives CASSFSGQVNTEAFF.

The chain carries TRBV29-1 and TRBJ2-7; 12 positions match TRBD2. From germline, CDR1 is SQVTM and CDR2 ANQGSEA. The CDR3 totals 14 residues. Trimming at V came to 7 bases and at J to 4 bases, leaving 8 bases not matched to a gene. This CDR3 reads CSARTSGKSYEQYF. The CDR3 coding sequence is TGCAGCGCCCGGACTAGCGGGAAAAGTTACGAGCAGTACTTC.

This sequence joins TRBV7-2 and TRBJ1-1; no clear D. The germline V and J ends were trimmed by 1 base and 4 bases, with 7 bases remaining between them. Germline values: CDR1 SGHTA, CDR2 FQGNSA. This CDR3 has 13 residues. The CDR3 reads CASSLDSPTEAFF. Here the CDR3 DNA reads TGTGCCAGCAGCTTAGATAGCCCCACTGAAGCTTTCTTT.

The gene calls are TRBV4-2 and TRBJ1-2; the match to TRBD1 covers 8 bases. Trimming removed 5 bases from V and 4 bases from J; junction bases left unmatched: 9. Germline V gene lookup returns CDR1 LGHNA and CDR2 YNFKEQ. There are 15 residues in the CDR3. The CDR3 coding sequence is TGTGCCAGCAGCGACCCGACAGGGGTGAGCTATGGCTACACCTTC. Protein: CASSDPTGVSYGYTF.

The genes are TRBV9 and TRBJ1-1; D is ambiguous. Germline V lookup: CDR1 SGDLS, CDR2 YYNGEE. V lost 3 bases, J lost 5 bases, and 14 bases lay in between. The length of the CDR3 is 14 residues. The CDR3 reads CASSESGVETEAFF. CDR3 nucleotides: TGTGCCAGCAGCGAGAGCGGGGTGGAGACTGAAGCTTTCTTT.

V is TRBV29-1 and J is TRBJ2-7; D perhaps matches TRBD1 (6 bases). CDR3 length: 13 residues. Germline assignment: CDR1 SQVTM and CDR2 ANQGSEA. Between the trimmed V and J ends, which lost 3 bases and 2 bases, there was a span of 11 bases. The chain's CDR3 is CSVEMGATYEQYF. Here the CDR3 DNA reads TGCAGCGTTGAGATGGGGGCGACCTACGAGCAGTACTTC.

Comments on this clone: Germline is not matched at one junction end, which may reflect a read error. V is TRBV5-5 and J is TRBJ1-1; TRBD1 might be the D (5 bases). The CDR3 length is 16 residues. Germline V gene sequence: CDR1 SGHKS, CDR2 YYEKEE (reference sequence). In nucleotides, the CDR3 is TGTGCCAGCAGCTTGCCTGGGACTGCTGGGACGGCTGACGCTTTCTTT. Amino acids: CASSLPGTAGTADAFF.

The V call is TRBV27, the J call TRBJ2-7; D uncertain. The CDR3 has 13 residues. From germline, CDR1 is MNHEY and CDR2 SMNVEV (reference sequence). Trimming pared 4 bases from V and 2 bases from J, leaving 9 bases between. This CDR3 reads CASSSGLPYEQYF. CDR3 in DNA: TGTGCCAGCAGTTCTGGGCTTCCCTACGAGCAGTACTTC.

In regard to this clone: Germline is not matched at one junction end, which may reflect a read error. The chain employs TRBV7-9 and TRBJ1-5; D is uncertain. The CDR3 is 14 residues long. Germline V lookup: CDR1 SEHNR, CDR2 FQNEAQ (reference sequence). The CDR3 here is CTSSLHGLNQPQHF. For the CDR3, the DNA is TGTACCAGCAGCTTACACGGACTGAATCAGCCCCAGCATTTT.

V is TRBV5-1 and J is TRBJ2-5, with TRBD2 matching over 9 bases. The CDR3 has 18 amino acids. Germline values: CDR1 SGHRS, CDR2 YFSETQ. V lost 0 bases to trimming and J lost 2 bases; unmatched junction nucleotides: 11. The CDR3 reads CASSLVLSVRGGQETQYF. In DNA, the CDR3 is TGCGCCAGCAGCTTGGTTTTATCTGTGCGGGGGGGACAAGAGACCCAGTACTTC.

The rearrangement uses TRBV18 and TRBJ2-7; D may be TRBD2 (6 bases). V was clipped by 2 bases and J by 2 bases, with 13 bases between them. Germline-derived CDR1 and CDR2 are KGHSH and LQKENI. The CDR3 is 15 amino acids. CDR3: CASSPTQGLTYEQYF. CDR3 bases: TGTGCCAGCTCACCAACCCAAGGACTAACCTACGAGCAGTACTTC.

The chain uses TRBV6-6 and TRBJ2-2; 7 nucleotides match TRBD2. Trimming took 0 bases from V and 4 from J; bases not matched to a gene: 2. The CDR3 is 15 amino acids. Germline V CDR1 and CDR2: MNHNY, SVGAGI (reference sequence). CDR3 nucleotides: TGTGCCAGCAGTTACTCCAGGGAGGGCACCGGGGAGCTGTTTTTT. It encodes CASSYSREGTGELFF.

The genes are TRBV10-3 and TRBJ2-1, with a possible D match to TRBD1 (6 bases). Germline CDR1 reads ENHRY; CDR2 reads SYGVKD. The CDR3 covers 12 residues. V lost 10 bases and J lost 3, with 10 bases in between. The CDR3 loop is CATAGDYNEQFF. CDR3 nucleotides: TGTGCCACCGCAGGGGACTACAATGAGCAGTTCTTC.

The chain employs TRBV10-3 and TRBJ1-3; 7 nucleotides agree with TRBD1. The trim removed 6 bases at V and 3 bases at J, leaving 11 bases unmatched. Per the germline V gene, CDR1 is ENHRY and CDR2 is SYGVKD. This CDR3 is 16 amino acids long. The CDR3 sequence: CAISPLMGTVGNTIYF. The CDR3 DNA is TGTGCCATCAGCCCCCTGATGGGGACAGTTGGAAACACCATATATTTT.